Each of the 7 T cell receptor beta chains below was sequenced from the same sample in a study of graft-versus-host responses after intestinal transplantation. Assay: immunoSEQ multiplex PCR; the TCRdb copy retains only in-frame clones and omits some. In the table there are about 98,000 clones, about 82% of which are singletons. The starting material was PBMCs, obtained 255 days after intestinal transplant. These receptors were collected from a human patient who received an intestinal transplant, so some T cells may come from the graft donor.

This clone turned up a few times. The chain recombines TRBV10-1 with TRBJ2-1, with D tentatively TRBD1 (6 bases). This CDR3 contains 14 residues. Trimming left V 6 bases short and J 5 bases short, with 14 bases between. CDR1 and CDR2 from the germline V gene are WNHNN and SYGVQD (reference sequence). The CDR3 region has the DNA TGCGCCAGCAGCGACGACAGGTTTCACAATGAGCAGTTCTTC. Its protein product is CASSDDRFHNEQFF.

The chain recombines TRBV7-2 with TRBJ2-7; 8 bases line up with TRBD1. This CDR3 has 15 amino acids. Germline V gene lookup returns CDR1 SGHTA and CDR2 FQGNSA. V trimming: 2 bases; J trimming: 3 bases; junction bases outside the gene matches: 6. The CDR3 DNA is TGTGCCAGCAGCTTACCTCAGGGGGCCGTCTACGAGCAGTACTTC. This encodes CASSLPQGAVYEQYF.

The V call is TRBV7-3, the J call TRBJ2-1; D is uncertain. V lost 3 bases and J 5 bases, leaving 8 bases between the germline ends. Per germline, CDR1 SGHTA and CDR2 FQGTGA. The CDR3 sequence is 13 residues long. The CDR3 DNA follows: TGTGCCAGCAGCTTGGCCAGAGACAATGAGCAGTTCTTC. Encoded protein: CASSLARDNEQFF.

This chain joins TRBV27 and TRBJ1-1; tentative D call: TRBD1 (5 bases). Germline V CDR1 and CDR2: MNHEY, SMNVEV (reference sequence). Deletions cut 4 bases from V and 4 bases from J, with 13 bases between. The length of the CDR3 is 14 residues. CDR3 sequence reads: CASSWGGVGTEAFF. CDR3 nucleotide sequence: TGTGCCAGCAGTTGGGGGGGAGTGGGCACTGAAGCTTTCTTT.

This sequence joins TRBV5-1 and TRBJ2-5; unclear D gene. The CDR3 has 14 residues. Trimming removed 0 bases from V and 1 base from J, with 7 bases in between. Per the germline V gene, CDR1 is SGHRS and CDR2 is YFSETQ. CDR3 nucleotide sequence: TGCGCCAGCAGCTTGGGCCAGATCCAAGAGACCCAGTACTTC. It codes for CASSLGQIQETQYF.

The chain uses TRBV19 and TRBJ2-1; 7 bases line up with TRBD2. With V trimmed by 0 bases and J by 2 bases, 7 bases remained unmatched. CDR3 length equals 17 residues. The germline CDR1 and CDR2 sequences are LNHDA and SQIVND (reference sequence). The CDR3 sequence: CASSIDLRGGPYNEQFF. The CDR3, as DNA: TGTGCCAGTAGTATAGATCTACGCGGGGGTCCCTACAATGAGCAGTTCTTC.

The chain employs TRBV5-1 and TRBJ1-2; 7 bases fit TRBD1. CDR3 length: 16 residues. CDR1 is SGHRS and CDR2 is YFSETQ in the germline V gene. V dropped 2 bases and J dropped 4; count of bases not matched to a gene: 11. CDR3 loop: CASSLTVGQSRYGYTF. The DNA for the CDR3 is TGCGCCAGCAGCTTAACGGTGGGACAGAGCCGCTATGGCTACACCTTC.